The T cell receptor beta chain under discussion was sequenced for a study of response to subunit inactivated influenza vaccine. Using its own MiXCR run on the RT-PCR reads, TCRdb lists one record per CDR3 protein. In the table there are over 150,000 distinct CDR3 sequences, roughly 14% of which are singletons. This clonotype was observed a handful of times. Antigen: not known. Germline CDR1 is MDHEN and CDR2 is SYDVKM. The CDR3 covers 15 residues. V trimming: 3 bases; J trimming: 5 bases; junction bases outside the gene matches: 8. Whole-study results and caveats: Every seasonal influenza vaccination brings in few new T cells, the authors suggested.

This clonotype originated in a man aged 50-60 years who received an inactivated influenza vaccine. Specimen: CD8+ T cells sorted from PBMCs, collected roughly 5 days after vaccination. This sequence joins TRBV28 and TRBJ2-3; TRBD2 matches at 7 bases. The CDR3 spells CASSLDGREVDTQYF. The CDR3 coding sequence is TGTGCCAGCAGTTTGGACGGACGGGAGGTAGATACGCAGTATTTT.